Reported below is one TCR beta chain. Its specificity is not known. The sample is drawn from a study of radiation and T cells in renal cell carcinoma. Study summary: Nephrectomy followed 15 Gy stereotactic body radiation by 4 weeks. The study's findings and limits: Baseline intratumoral clonotype presence is unknown without pretreatment biopsies. In blood, top tumor clones expanded by 2 weeks, shrinking by 4.

Time point specified: blood 2 weeks post-SBRT. Treatment meaning: 15 Gy SBRT to primary tumor, nephrectomy 4 weeks later. The tumor was a clear cell renal cell carcinoma. CDR3 length: 13 residues. Unmatched junction bases numbered 2, after V lost 4 bases and J lost 6 bases. From germline, CDR1 is MNHNY and CDR2 SVGAGI (reference sequence). Sequenced by immunoSEQ multiplex PCR; TCRdb stores in-frame clones only, minus some. The sample has about 120,000 clones, 75% to 85% seen once. The specimen comprised blood, sampled from a patient whose treatment included radiotherapy and nephrectomy. This clonotype was sampled from a woman aged 55-69 years with renal cell carcinoma. The V gene is TRBV6-6, the J gene TRBJ1-5; 8 nucleotides agree with TRBD1. The CDR3 DNA sequence: TGTGCCAGCAGTTTGGACAGGGTTCAGCCCCAGCATTTT. Encoded protein: CASSLDRVQPQHF.